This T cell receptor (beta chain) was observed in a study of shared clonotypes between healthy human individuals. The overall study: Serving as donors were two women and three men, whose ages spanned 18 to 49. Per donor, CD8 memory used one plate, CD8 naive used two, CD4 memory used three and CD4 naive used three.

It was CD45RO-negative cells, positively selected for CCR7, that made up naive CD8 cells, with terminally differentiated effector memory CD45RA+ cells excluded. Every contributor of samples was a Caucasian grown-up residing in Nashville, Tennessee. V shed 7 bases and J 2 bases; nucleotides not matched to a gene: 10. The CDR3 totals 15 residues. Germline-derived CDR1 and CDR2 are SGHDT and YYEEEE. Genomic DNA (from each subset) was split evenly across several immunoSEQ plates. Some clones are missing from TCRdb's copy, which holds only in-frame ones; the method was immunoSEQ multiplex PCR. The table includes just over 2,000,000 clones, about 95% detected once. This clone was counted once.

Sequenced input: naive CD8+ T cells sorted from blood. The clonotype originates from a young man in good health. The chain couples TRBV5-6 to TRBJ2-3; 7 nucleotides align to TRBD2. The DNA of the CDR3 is TGTGCCAGCGGATGGGGGGGAGGCCCCACAGATACGCAGTATTTT. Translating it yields CASGWGGGPTDTQYF.